Below, 3 T cell receptor beta chains from the same sample are listed, as sequenced in a study of blood T cell repertoires in COVID-19. The assay was immunoSEQ multiplex PCR, and TCRdb's table has in-frame clones only and misses some. The sample consists of around 300,000 clones, 88% of them appearing once. Sequenced material: PBMCs or T cells enriched from blood (not recorded which). These TCRs come from a woman aged 25 to 39 who had recovered from COVID-19.

The chain links TRBV28 to TRBJ1-1; TRBD1 might be the D (6 bases). Trimming took 6 bases from V and 1 from J, leaving 18 bases between them. CDR3 length: 16 amino acids. Germline CDR1 and CDR2: MDHEN and SYDVKM. The CDR3 DNA reads TGTGCCAGCAGCACAACGCGCCGGGGGGCGAACACTGAAGCTTTCTTT. This codes for CASSTTRRGANTEAFF.

This clone has just a few counts. The chain joins TRBV9 to TRBJ1-2, with D uncertain. Trimming left V 0 bases short and J 1 base short, with 4 bases between. This CDR3 has 13 residues. Germline lookup yields CDR1 SGDLS and CDR2 YYNGEE. The CDR3 DNA follows: TGTGCCAGCAGCGTAGGCAGTAACTATGGCTACACCTTC. Its translation is CASSVGSNYGYTF.

The chain uses TRBV6-6 and TRBJ2-3; 7 positions match TRBD2. The CDR3 is made up of 15 amino acids. Germline V gene sequence: CDR1 MNHNY, CDR2 SVGAGI (reference sequence). Trimming at V came to 2 bases and at J to 2 bases, leaving 4 bases not matched to a gene. The CDR3 nucleotides are TGTGCCAGCAGTTACGTCCTAGCGGCCACAGATACGCAGTATTTT. The encoded protein is CASSYVLAATDTQYF.